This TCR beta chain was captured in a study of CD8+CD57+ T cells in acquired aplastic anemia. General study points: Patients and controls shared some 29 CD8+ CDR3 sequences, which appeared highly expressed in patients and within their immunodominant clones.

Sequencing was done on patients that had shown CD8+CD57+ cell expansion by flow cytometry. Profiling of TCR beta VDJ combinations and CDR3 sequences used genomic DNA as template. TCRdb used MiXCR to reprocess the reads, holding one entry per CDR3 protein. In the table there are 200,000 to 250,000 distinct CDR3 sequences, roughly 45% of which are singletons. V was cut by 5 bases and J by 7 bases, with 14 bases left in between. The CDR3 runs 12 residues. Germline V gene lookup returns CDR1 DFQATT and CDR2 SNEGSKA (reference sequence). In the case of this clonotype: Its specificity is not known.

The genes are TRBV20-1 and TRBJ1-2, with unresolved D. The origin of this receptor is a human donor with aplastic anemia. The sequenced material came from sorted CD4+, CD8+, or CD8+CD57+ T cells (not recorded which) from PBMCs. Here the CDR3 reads CSAADAVPGYTF. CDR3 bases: TGCAGTGCTGCAGATGCTGTTCCTGGCTACACCTTC.